The clone carrying this T cell receptor (beta chain) has a count of ten or more. The antigen remains unidentified. This specimen belongs to a study of T cells in Graves' hyperthyroidism and ophthalmopathy. About the research overall: Peripheral blood was obtained at initial diagnosis, preceding any treatment.

Regarding the study as a whole: From stable hyperthyroidism, ophthalmopathy was separated by a 13 V-J model.

There were TCR beta CDR3 regions amplified from RNA transcripts. The HTBI primer set served for first-round RT-PCR of the TCR CDR3. In TCRdb, the multiplex PCR reads were re-called with MiXCR into one record per CDR3 protein. The table has 500,000 to 650,000 distinct CDR3 sequences, around 15% seen once; the top ten hold approximately 14%. The CDR3 is 13 amino acids. The germline V and J ends were trimmed by 5 bases and 1 base, with 8 bases remaining between them. The germline V gene has CDR1 SGHAT and CDR2 FQNNGV. Material: blood. The V call is TRBV11-2, the J call TRBJ1-1; no definite D call. This TCR came from a middle-aged woman with Graves' hyperthyroidism. CDR3 residues: CASSTQKNTEAFF. CDR3 sequence (DNA): TGTGCCAGCAGCACACAGAAGAACACTGAAGCTTTCTTT.